Described below is a single TCR beta chain sequence and its context. This clone came up a few times. Which antigen it targets is not known. No base quality values were provided; no much bigger clone lies one nucleotide off. This entry belongs to a study of shared clonotypes between healthy human individuals (dated by TCRdb to the early 2020s). Concerning the study at large: A couple of women and three men aged 18 to 49 years were included in the cohort. Libraries were prepared and TCR repertoires were sequenced by different laboratories using diverse techniques, in order to increase sequencing depth and limit assay-specific biases. Blood TCR repertoires of roughly five healthy adults were deeply sequenced to estimate repertoire size and the extent of clonotype sharing between individuals. Per donor, three plates each were used for CD4 naive and CD4 memory, two for CD8 naive, and one for CD8 memory. Per donor, leukapheresis produced somewhere between about 0.85 and 9.5 billion PBMCs. General study outcomes and caveats: Rarefaction of sorted-subset datasets indicated incomplete sequencing despite the large sequencing depth. Sampling was limited to blood, and TCR repertoires in tissue likely differ from TCR repertoires in blood. The small number of donors limited the genetic and exposure-history diversity represented. Naive subsets generally had larger estimated clonotype richness than memory subsets. Across a handful of donors, approximately 4.9% of naive CD4, approximately 4% of naive CD8, about 2.3% of memory CD4, and 0.4% of memory CD8 clonotypes were shared. Pairwise subsampling led to the expectation that sequencing depth would affect the degree of clonotype sharing among donors. Clonotypes shared by all four sorted-subset donors showed higher generation probabilities than non-shared clonotypes.

Using the deep immunoSEQ assay, TCR CDR3 regions were amplified from genomic DNA by multiplex PCR. Extracted genomic DNA from each cell subset was distributed evenly across all wells of several immunoSEQ 96-well plates, and each plate was treated as a replicate. For sorted subsets, approximately 190 ng genomic DNA, equal to 30,000 or so T cell genomes, was loaded into each replicate PCR. The purified libraries were quantified using a Qubit 3.0 fluorometer, sized with a Bioanalyzer 2100, and then quantified again using the KAPA Library Quantification kit. Every immunoSEQ 96-well plate was sequenced on a dedicated single-read 150-cycle Illumina NextSeq 550 flow cell. Per the original workflow: Because the immunoSEQ output held only junctional sequences and lacked quality scores, the filtering could not match the filtering applied to full-length reads. To assign V/J genes and CDR3, sequences were annotated using PyIR, a Python wrapper for IgBLAST v1.9, with IMGT germline references. Any read was removed if the V/J assignment was weak (E-value above 1e-6), the CDR3 was missing, or the read contained stop codons, out-of-frame junctions, or ambiguous translated residues. V3J clonotypes were defined as sequences sharing the same inferred V gene, J gene, and CDR3 amino acid sequence. Percentage overlap between repertoires was computed as shared unique clonotypes divided by the size of the smaller repertoire. Three approaches were used to assess repertoire richness: RTK rarefaction, the Chao1 estimator, and Recon v2.1 estimates of unobserved clonotypes. For all TCRbeta clonotypes obtained by the gDNA method from a few donors, generation probabilities were computed with OLGA. This immuneACCESS table, as held by TCRdb, lists in-frame sequences with V and J called but not all clones. Of the missing ones, under half trace to an unresolved V gene in checked studies; the others have no known cause. That table supplies the V and J calls and clone size; D and trimming were determined from the DNA. The sample yields 1,100,000 or so clones; 78% were counted once. The top ten clonotypes cover approximately 0.5% of the sample.

V drops 0 bases and J drops 6 bases, leaving 11 bases in between. Spanning cysteine to phenylalanine, the CDR3 consists of 14 amino acids. Just CDR3 DNA is preserved here, 42 bases in frame from base 1. Healthy HIV-negative adults with no recently reported acute infections or vaccinations were included as donors. All donors were Caucasian adults living in Nashville, Tennessee, USA. CD4+ T cells were enriched by magnetic negative selection, after which naive cells were positively selected on CD45RA and the negative fraction was taken as the memory subset. Blood was obtained by leukapheresis, after which PBMCs were separated by Ficoll-Histopaque density gradient centrifugation and cryopreserved in liquid nitrogen vapor phase. Purity and quantity of every magnetically sorted T cell population were checked by analytical flow cytometry. Genomic DNA was isolated from every sorted fraction and measured by UV absorbance on a Nanodrop 2000c.

This clonotype was obtained from a man between 18 and 35 years old in good health. Some clones in this sample may be carry-over from other donors' samples. The sample consisted of memory CD4+ T cells from PBMCs. The cell subset or site label corresponds to: CD45RA-negative fraction. Recombination connected TRBV6-7 to TRBJ1-1, with the D gene call left open. Being an ORF, TRBV6-7 has a function that is uncertain. The CDR3 protein: CASSYSRQVPEAFF. The DNA is TGTGCCAGCAGTTACTCGAGGCAGGTGCCTGAAGCTTTCTTT.